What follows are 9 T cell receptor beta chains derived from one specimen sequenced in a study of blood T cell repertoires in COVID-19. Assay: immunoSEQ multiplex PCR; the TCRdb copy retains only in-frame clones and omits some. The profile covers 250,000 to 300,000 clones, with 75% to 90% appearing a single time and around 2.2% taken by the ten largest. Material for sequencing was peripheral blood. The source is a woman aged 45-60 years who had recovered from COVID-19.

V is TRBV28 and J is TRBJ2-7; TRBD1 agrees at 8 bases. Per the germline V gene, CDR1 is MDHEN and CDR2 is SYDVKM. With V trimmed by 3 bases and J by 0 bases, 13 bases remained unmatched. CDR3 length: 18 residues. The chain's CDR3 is CASSLPRATGGSSYEQYF. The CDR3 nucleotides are TGTGCCAGCAGTTTGCCCCGGGCAACAGGGGGGAGCTCCTACGAGCAGTACTTC.

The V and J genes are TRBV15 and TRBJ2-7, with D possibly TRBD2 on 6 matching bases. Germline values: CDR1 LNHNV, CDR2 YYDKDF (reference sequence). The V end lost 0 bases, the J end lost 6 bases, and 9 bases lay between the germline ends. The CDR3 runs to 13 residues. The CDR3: CATSRDRGSEQYF. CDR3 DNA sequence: TGTGCCACCAGCAGAGACCGGGGGAGCGAGCAGTACTTC. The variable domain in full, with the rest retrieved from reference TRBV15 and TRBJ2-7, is DAMVIQNPRYQVTQFGKPVTLSCSQTLNHNVMYWYQQKSSQAPKLLFHYYDKDFNNEADTPDNFQSRRPNTSFCFLDIRSPGLGDTAMYLCATSRDRGSEQYFGPGTRLTVT.

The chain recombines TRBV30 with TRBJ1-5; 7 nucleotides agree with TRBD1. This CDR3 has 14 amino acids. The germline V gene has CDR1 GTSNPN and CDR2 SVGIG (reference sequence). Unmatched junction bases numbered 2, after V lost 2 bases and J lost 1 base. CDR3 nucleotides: TGTGCCTGGAGTCTGGACAGGAGCAATCAGCCCCAGCATTTT. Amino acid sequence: CAWSLDRSNQPQHF.

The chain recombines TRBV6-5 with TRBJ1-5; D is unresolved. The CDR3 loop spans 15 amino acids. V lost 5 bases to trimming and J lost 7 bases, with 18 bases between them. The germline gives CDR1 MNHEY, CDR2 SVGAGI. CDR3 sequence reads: CASSTSSGGRQPQHF. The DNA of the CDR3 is TGTGCCAGCAGTACCTCGAGCGGAGGAAGACAGCCCCAGCATTTT.

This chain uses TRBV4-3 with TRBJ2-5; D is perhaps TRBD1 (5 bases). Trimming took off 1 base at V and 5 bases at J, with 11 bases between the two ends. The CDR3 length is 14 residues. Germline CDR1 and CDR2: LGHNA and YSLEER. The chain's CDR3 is CASSQAVGPETQYF. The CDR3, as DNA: TGCGCCAGCAGCCAAGCAGTGGGGCCTGAGACCCAGTACTTC.

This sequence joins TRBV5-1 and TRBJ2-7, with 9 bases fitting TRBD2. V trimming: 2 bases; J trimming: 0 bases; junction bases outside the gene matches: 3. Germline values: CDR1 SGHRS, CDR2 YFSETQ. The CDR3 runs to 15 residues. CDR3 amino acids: CASSFSGSSSYEQYF. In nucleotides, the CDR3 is TGCGCCAGCAGCTTTAGCGGGAGTAGCTCCTACGAGCAGTACTTC.

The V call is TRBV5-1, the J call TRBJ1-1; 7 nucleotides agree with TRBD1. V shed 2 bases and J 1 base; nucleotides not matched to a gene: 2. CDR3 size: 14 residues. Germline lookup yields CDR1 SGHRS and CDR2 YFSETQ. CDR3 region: CASSFNRGNTEAFF. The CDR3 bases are TGCGCCAGCAGCTTTAACAGGGGGAACACTGAAGCTTTCTTT.

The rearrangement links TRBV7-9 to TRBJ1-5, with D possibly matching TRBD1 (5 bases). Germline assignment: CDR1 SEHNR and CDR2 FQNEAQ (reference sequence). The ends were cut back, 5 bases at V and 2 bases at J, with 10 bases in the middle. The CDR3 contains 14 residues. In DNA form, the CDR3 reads TGTGCCAGCAGCCTGGGAGGGGGCAATCAGCCCCAGCATTTT. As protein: CASSLGGGNQPQHF. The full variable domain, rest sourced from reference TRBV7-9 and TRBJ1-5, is DTGVSQNPRHKITKRGQNVTFRCDPISEHNRLYWYRQTLGQGPEFLTYFQNEAQLEKSRLLSDRFSAERPKGSFSTLEIQRTEQGDSAMYLCASSLGGGNQPQHFGDGTRLSIL.

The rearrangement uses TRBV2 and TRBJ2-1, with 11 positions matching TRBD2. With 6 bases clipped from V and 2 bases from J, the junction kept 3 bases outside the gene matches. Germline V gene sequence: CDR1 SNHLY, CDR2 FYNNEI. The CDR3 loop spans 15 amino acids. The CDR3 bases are TGTGCCAGCAGCTCGGGACTAGCGGCCTACAATGAGCAGTTCTTC. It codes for CASSSGLAAYNEQFF.